This TCR beta chain is from a study of T-cell memory formation after mild COVID-19 (dated by TCRdb to the early 2020s). About the investigation overall: Most TCR sequence clusters were specific to one of the two donors. In a couple of donors, T-cell clones that expanded and contracted after mild COVID-19 were tracked by sequencing TCRalpha and TCRbeta repertoires over time. Two young, previously healthy adult volunteers, one female and one male, were included in the cohort. Study-wide conclusions, independent of this receptor: Whether the second-wave clones peaking on day 37 were SARS-CoV-2 specific was not confirmed. The study covered only a couple of mild cases, and larger cohorts including severe cases with pre-infection samples were considered necessary. Contracting CD4+ clones turned up mainly in the CM and EM memory subsets, whereas EMRA was where CD8+ clones were enriched. Clones that contracted from day 15 to 85 showed balanced CD4/CD8 phenotypes, whereas a second wave of clones that expanded from day 15 to 37 leaned towards CD4+. The detection of some responding clones in pre-infection memory suggests that pre-existing cross-reactive memory T cells joined the SARS-CoV-2 response.

This clonotype was seen a handful of times. It has no known antigen specificity. No base qualities exist here, and no much larger clone lies one base off it. The CDR3 sequence holds 14 residues, the cysteine and phenylalanine included. The sequence is cut down to CDR3 DNA, 42 bases in frame from base 1. V loses 4 bases at its end and J loses 6 bases; junction bases beyond the gene matches: 9. From a lookup of the germline V gene (reference sequence), CDR1 and CDR2 are MNHNY and SVGAGI. The instrument given in TCRdb is Illumina NovaSeq 6000. TCRalpha and TCRbeta cDNA libraries were built by 5'RACE with constant-segment primers, adding sample barcodes and unique molecular identifiers. Trizol reagent was used to extract RNA from every sample. Library amplification was performed in two PCR steps, and a second sample barcode and Illumina TruSeq adapters were introduced in the second step. Libraries were sequenced on an Illumina NovaSeq with 2 x 150 bp paired-end reads. The study's own analysis went as follows. With migec v1.2.7, reads were demultiplexed and then collapsed into UMI-guided consensus sequences. Using mixcr v2.1.11, UMI consensuses were aligned to TRA and TRB V and J templates and then assembled into clonotypes. Expanded or contracted clonotypes were those called significant by both edgeR and NoisET, with noise models trained on biological replicates. For edgeR calls, the cutoffs were a false discovery rate-adjusted p below 0.01 and a log2 fold-change threshold of 1. As an exploratory analysis of dynamics, max-normalized trajectories of the 1000 most abundant clonotypes were examined by PCA with hierarchical clustering. Each responding clone was given a CD4 or CD8 phenotype based on the CD4+ and CD8+ repertoires, which had been sequenced separately. Using fastp at Q25 and MiXCR, TCRdb reprocessed the public reads and kept productive beta chains. CDR3 protein sequences are deduplicated, and each keeps its most common genes and DNA. Clone size and V and J calls follow TCRdb, not the original study. This sample is represented by about 180,000 distinct CDR3 sequences; roughly 16% of them were singletons. Of the sample, about 2% falls within the top ten clones.

PBMCs were isolated by Ficoll-Paque density gradient centrifugation. Sample: PBMCs or a T cell subset sorted from them (not recorded which). This chain is built from TRBV6-6 and TRBJ2-7, with 7 bases matching TRBD1. This receptor was taken from an adult woman who had mild COVID-19 (a few samples of this study predate the infection). The sample titles of this study are shuffled in the database, so cell type and time point are left out; the donor was told from shared clones. The DNA sequence is TGTGCCAGCAGTTCCGGGACAGCAACCCCCGAGCAGTACTTC. The resulting protein is CASSSGTATPEQYF.